This TCR beta chain originates from a study of T-cell memory formation after mild COVID-19. Study overall: There were largely donor-specific TCR clusters. The study's findings and limits: The pre-infection memory compartment contained some responding clones, suggesting cross-reactive memory joined. Whether day 37 second-wave clones are SARS-CoV-2-specific was not confirmed.

Constant-segment-primed 5'RACE gave TCR alpha and TCR beta cDNA libraries with sample barcodes and UMIs. TCRdb analysed the 5' RACE reads with MiXCR anew, one entry per CDR3 protein. The sample holds approximately 99,000 distinct CDR3 sequences, 15% to 20% seen once. In the case of this clonotype: Antigen: not known.

This CDR3 is built from 14 residues. Germline lookup yields CDR1 SGHVS and CDR2 FNYEAQ. J was trimmed by 7 bases and V by 4 bases; bases with no gene match: 6. The sequence derives from a man younger than 30 who had mild COVID-19 (a few samples of this study predate the infection). Cell type and time point are not known. J is TRBJ2-1 and V is TRBV7-6, with 8 bases lining up with TRBD2. The sample consisted of PBMCs or a T cell subset sorted from them (not recorded which). Here the CDR3 DNA reads TGTGCCAGCAGCTCCCGGGGGGGCCAGAATGAGCAGTTCTTC. It yields the protein CASSSRGGQNEQFF.